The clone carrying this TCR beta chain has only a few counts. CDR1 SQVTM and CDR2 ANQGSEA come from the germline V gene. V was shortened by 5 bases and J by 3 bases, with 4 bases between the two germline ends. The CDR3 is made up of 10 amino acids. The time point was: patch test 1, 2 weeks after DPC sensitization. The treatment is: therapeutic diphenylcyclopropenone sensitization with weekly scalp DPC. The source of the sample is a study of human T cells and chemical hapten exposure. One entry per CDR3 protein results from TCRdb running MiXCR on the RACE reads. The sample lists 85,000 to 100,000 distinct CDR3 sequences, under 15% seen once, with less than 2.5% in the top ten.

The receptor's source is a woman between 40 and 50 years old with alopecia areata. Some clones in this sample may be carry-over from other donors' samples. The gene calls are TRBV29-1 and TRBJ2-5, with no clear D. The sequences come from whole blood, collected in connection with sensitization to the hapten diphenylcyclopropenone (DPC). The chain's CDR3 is CSVRKETQYF. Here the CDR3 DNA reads TGCAGCGTTCGAAAAGAGACCCAGTACTTC. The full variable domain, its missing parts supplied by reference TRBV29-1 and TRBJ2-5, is SAVISQKPSRDICQRGTSLTIQCQVDSQVTMMFWYRQQPGQSLTLIATANQGSEATYESGFVIDKFPISRPNLTFSTLTVSNMSPEDSSIYLCSVRKETQYFGPGTRLLVL.